Below are 13 T cell receptor beta chains sequenced from a single sample in a study of CD8 T cells in ankylosing spondylitis. A single record per CDR3 protein comes from TCRdb applying MiXCR to the 5' RACE reads. The table lists roughly 280,000 distinct CDR3 sequences, around 19% of them singletons. Sample: blood, either unsorted or a sorted T cell fraction (not recorded which). These TCRs come from a male donor with ankylosing spondylitis or in good health (not recorded which).

The chain employs TRBV23-1 and TRBJ2-7; 8 positions match TRBD1. TRBV23-1 is sorted into the ORF group, with uncertain function. The V segment lost 0 bases and the J segment 5 bases; nucleotides outside the gene matches: 6. This CDR3 has 15 amino acids. The CDR3 bases are TGCGCCAGCAGTCAATCTCCGCGACAGGGGAACGAGCAGTACGTC. It translates to CASSQSPRQGNEQYV.

CDR3 nucleotide sequence: TGCGCCAGCAGCTTAGAGGGACAGAAGGGCTATGGCTACACCTTC. Protein sequence: CASSLEGQKGYGYTF. The V gene is TRBV5-1, the J gene TRBJ1-2; 7 nucleotides agree with TRBD1. Germline V gene sequence: CDR1 SGHRS, CDR2 YFSETQ. V was clipped by 2 bases and J by 4 bases; unmatched bases: 8. The length of the CDR3 is 15 residues.

This clonotype was counted between two and nine times. The chain joins TRBV19 to TRBJ1-5; TRBD1 might be the D (6 bases). The CDR3 contains 17 residues. Germline V gene sequence: CDR1 LNHDA, CDR2 SQIVND (reference sequence). V was clipped by 5 bases and J by 0 bases, with 17 bases between them. The CDR3 region has the DNA TGTGCCAGTAGTCTGCAACAGGGCGTCTCTAGCAATCAGCCCCAGCATTTT. Protein sequence: CASSLQQGVSSNQPQHF. The entire variable domain, with the rest obtained from reference TRBV19 and TRBJ1-5, is as follows: DGGITQSPKYLFRKEGQNVTLSCEQNLNHDAMYWYRQDPGQGLRLIYYSQIVNDFQKGDIAEGYSVSREKKESFPLTVTSAQKNPTAFYLCASSLQQGVSSNQPQHFGDGTRLSIL.

This clonotype was seen a few times. This chain joins TRBV25-1 and TRBJ2-3, with D maybe TRBD2 (5 bases). In germline, CDR1 is MGHDK, CDR2 SYGVNS. This CDR3 spans 15 amino acids. Deletions cut 3 bases from V and 0 bases from J, with 10 bases between. The DNA of the CDR3 is TGTGCCAGCAGTGACCCAGCGGTGAGCACAGATACGCAGTATTTT. The encoded protein is CASSDPAVSTDTQYF.

This clonotype has a handful of counts. The chain links TRBV5-1 to TRBJ2-3; 7 bases align to TRBD1. The CDR3 contains 14 residues. The trim removed 4 bases at V and 3 bases at J, leaving 5 bases unmatched. From germline, CDR1 is SGHRS and CDR2 YFSETQ. The CDR3 nucleotides read TGCGCCAGCAGCCGGGACAGCGCGACAGATACGCAGTATTTT. The encoded protein is CASSRDSATDTQYF.

The table lists this clonotype with a few counts. The CDR3 sequence: CATRGQVNEQFF. CDR3 sequence (DNA): TGTGCCACCAGGGGACAGGTCAATGAGCAGTTCTTC. The chain is built from TRBV24-1 and TRBJ2-1, with 8 bases matching TRBD1. The ends lost 7 bases at V and 6 bases at J; junction bases unmatched: 1. CDR3 size: 12 residues. Germline CDR1 reads KGHDR; CDR2 reads SFDVKD.

The CDR3 loop is CASSSGQTYEQYV. The DNA for the CDR3 is TGTGCCAGCAGCTCCGGACAGACCTACGAGCAGTACGTC. This chain links TRBV5-6 with TRBJ2-7, with D maybe TRBD1 (6 bases). This CDR3 is built from 13 residues. The V and J ends lost 3 bases and 2 bases respectively, with 9 bases between them. Per the germline V gene, CDR1 is SGHDT and CDR2 is YYEEEE.

In this sample, this clonotype turned up a few times. The chain links TRBV30 to TRBJ1-5; D might be TRBD1 (6 bases). Looked up from germline, CDR1 is GTSNPN and CDR2 is SVGIG (reference sequence). The V and J ends lost 0 bases and 1 base respectively, with 16 bases between them. The CDR3 loop spans 17 amino acids. CDR3 amino acids: CAWSVRTAGLSNQPQHF. The CDR3 coding sequence is TGTGCCTGGAGTGTAAGGACAGCGGGCCTAAGCAATCAGCCCCAGCATTTT. Variable domain in full (rest from reference TRBV30 and TRBJ1-5): SQTIHQWPATLVQPVGSPLSLECTVEGTSNPNLYWYRQAAGRGLQLLFYSVGIGQISSEVPQNLSASRPQDRQFILSSKKLLLSDSGFYLCAWSVRTAGLSNQPQHFGDGTRLSIL.

The chain uses TRBV5-1 and TRBJ2-5; 12 nucleotides agree with TRBD2. CDR3 length equals 16 residues. J gave up 6 bases and V 5 bases, and 11 bases lay outside the gene matches. Germline loops: CDR1 SGHRS, CDR2 YFSETQ. CDR3 amino acids: CASRPLAGGPGKTQYF. CDR3 nucleotides: TGCGCCAGCAGACCTCTAGCGGGGGGGCCCGGAAAGACCCAGTACTTC. The complete variable domain, with remaining parts taken from reference TRBV5-1 and TRBJ2-5, reads KAGVTQTPRYLIKTRGQQVTLSCSPISGHRSVSWYQQTPGQGLQFLFEYFSETQRNKGNFPGRFSGRQFSNSRSEMNVSTLELGDSALYLCASRPLAGGPGKTQYFGPGTRLLVL.

In its sample, this clonotype was seen a few times. The rearrangement links TRBV28 to TRBJ1-2, with D maybe TRBD1 (5 bases). This CDR3 is 15 amino acids long. V was pared by 7 bases and J by 5 bases, with 20 bases between. The germline V gene encodes CDR1 MDHEN and CDR2 SYDVKM. For the CDR3, the DNA is TGTGCCAGCATGGGCCGCTCAGGGACCACTTATGGCTACACCTTC. This gives the protein CASMGRSGTTYGYTF.

The chain recombines TRBV12-3 or TRBV12-4 with TRBJ2-1, with 8 bases matching TRBD2. There are 14 residues in the CDR3. V shed 5 bases and J 7 bases; nucleotides not matched to a gene: 7. DNA for the CDR3: TGTGCCAGCAGTAGCCAGCGGGGGAGGAATGAGCAGTTCTTC. Encoded protein: CASSSQRGRNEQFF.

This clonotype was picked up a small number of times. This chain links TRBV20-1 with TRBJ2-5; TRBD2 agrees at 8 bases. The CDR3 contains 14 residues. Losses at the gene ends were 5 bases for V and 2 bases for J; bases not matched to a gene: 7. The germline CDR1 and CDR2 sequences are DFQATT and SNEGSKA (reference sequence). CDR3 in amino acids: CSAQGLEWQETQYF. CDR3 nucleotides: TGCAGTGCTCAGGGACTAGAGTGGCAAGAGACCCAGTACTTC.

The chain joins TRBV5-1 to TRBJ2-5, with TRBD1 as a possible D gene (6 bases). Germline V gene sequence: CDR1 SGHRS, CDR2 YFSETQ. V was cut by 0 bases and J by 3 bases, with 12 bases left in between. CDR3 length: 15 amino acids. Here the CDR3 reads CASSLVGQSKETQYF. The CDR3 bases are TGCGCCAGCAGCTTGGTAGGACAGTCAAAAGAGACCCAGTACTTC. The variable domain in full, with the rest retrieved from reference TRBV5-1 and TRBJ2-5, is KAGVTQTPRYLIKTRGQQVTLSCSPISGHRSVSWYQQTPGQGLQFLFEYFSETQRNKGNFPGRFSGRQFSNSRSEMNVSTLELGDSALYLCASSLVGQSKETQYFGPGTRLLVL.